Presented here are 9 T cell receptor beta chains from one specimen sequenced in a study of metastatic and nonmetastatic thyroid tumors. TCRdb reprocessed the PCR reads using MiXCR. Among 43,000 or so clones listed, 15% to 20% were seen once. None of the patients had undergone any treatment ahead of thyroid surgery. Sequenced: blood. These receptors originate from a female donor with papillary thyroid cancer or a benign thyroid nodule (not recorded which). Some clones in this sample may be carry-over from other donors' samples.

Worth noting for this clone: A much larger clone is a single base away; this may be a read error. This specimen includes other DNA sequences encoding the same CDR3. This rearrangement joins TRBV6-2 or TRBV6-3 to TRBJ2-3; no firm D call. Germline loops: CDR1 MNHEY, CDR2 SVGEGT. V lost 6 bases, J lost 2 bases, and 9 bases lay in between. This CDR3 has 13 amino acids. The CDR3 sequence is CASSPGSTDTQYF. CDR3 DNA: TGTGCCAGCAGCCCGGGCTCCACAGATACGCAGTATTTT.

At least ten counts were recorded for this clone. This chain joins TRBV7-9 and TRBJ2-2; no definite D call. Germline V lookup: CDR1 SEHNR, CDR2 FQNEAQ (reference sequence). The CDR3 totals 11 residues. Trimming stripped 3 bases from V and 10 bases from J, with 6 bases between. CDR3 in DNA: TGTGCCAGCAGCTTTCAGGCGGAGCTGTTTTTT. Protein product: CASSFQAELFF.

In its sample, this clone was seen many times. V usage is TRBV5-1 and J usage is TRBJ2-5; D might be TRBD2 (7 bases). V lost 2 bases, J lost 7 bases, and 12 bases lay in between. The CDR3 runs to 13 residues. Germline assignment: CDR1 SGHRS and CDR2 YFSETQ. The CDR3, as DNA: TGCGCCAGCAGCTTTAACAGGGAGGGGACCCAGTACTTC. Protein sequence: CASSFNREGTQYF.

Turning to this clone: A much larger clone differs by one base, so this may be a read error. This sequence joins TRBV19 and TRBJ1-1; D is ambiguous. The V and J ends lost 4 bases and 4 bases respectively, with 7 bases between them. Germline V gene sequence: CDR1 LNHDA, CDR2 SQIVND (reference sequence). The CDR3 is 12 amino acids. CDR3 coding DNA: TGTGCCAGTAGTACCCGGCTCACTGAAGCTTTCTTT. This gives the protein CASSTRLTEAFF.

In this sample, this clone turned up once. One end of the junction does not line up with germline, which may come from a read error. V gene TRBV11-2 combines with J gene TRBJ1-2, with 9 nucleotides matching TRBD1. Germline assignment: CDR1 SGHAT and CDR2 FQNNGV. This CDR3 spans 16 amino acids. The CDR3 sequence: CASSEDAGTGKYVYTF. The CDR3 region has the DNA TGTGCCAGCAGTGAAGACGCCGGGACAGGGAAATATGTCTACACCTTC.

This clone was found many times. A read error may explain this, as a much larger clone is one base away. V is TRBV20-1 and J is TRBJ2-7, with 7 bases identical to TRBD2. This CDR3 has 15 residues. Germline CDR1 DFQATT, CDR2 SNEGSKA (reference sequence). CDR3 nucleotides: TGCAATGCTAGAGATCCAGGCGGGAGAGCCTACGAGCAGTACTTC. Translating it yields CNARDPGGRAYEQYF.

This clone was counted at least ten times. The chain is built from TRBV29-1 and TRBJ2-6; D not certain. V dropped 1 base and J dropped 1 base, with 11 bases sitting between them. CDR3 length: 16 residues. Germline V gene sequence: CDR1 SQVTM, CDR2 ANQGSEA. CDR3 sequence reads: CSVEVLTPSGANVLTF. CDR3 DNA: TGCAGCGTTGAAGTTTTGACACCTTCTGGGGCCAACGTCCTGACTTTC.

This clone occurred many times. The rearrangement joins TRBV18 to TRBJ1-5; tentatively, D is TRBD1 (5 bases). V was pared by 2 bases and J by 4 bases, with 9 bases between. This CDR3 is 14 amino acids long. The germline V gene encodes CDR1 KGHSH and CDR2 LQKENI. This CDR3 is CASSPAQGNQPQHF. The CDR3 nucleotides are TGTGCCAGCTCACCAGCTCAGGGTAATCAGCCCCAGCATTTT.

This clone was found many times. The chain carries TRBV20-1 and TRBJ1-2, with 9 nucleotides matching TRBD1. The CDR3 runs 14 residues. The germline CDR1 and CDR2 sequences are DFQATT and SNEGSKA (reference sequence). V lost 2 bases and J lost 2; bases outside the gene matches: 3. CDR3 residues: CSARYRGLNYGYTF. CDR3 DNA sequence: TGCAGTGCTAGATACAGGGGGCTCAACTATGGCTACACCTTC.